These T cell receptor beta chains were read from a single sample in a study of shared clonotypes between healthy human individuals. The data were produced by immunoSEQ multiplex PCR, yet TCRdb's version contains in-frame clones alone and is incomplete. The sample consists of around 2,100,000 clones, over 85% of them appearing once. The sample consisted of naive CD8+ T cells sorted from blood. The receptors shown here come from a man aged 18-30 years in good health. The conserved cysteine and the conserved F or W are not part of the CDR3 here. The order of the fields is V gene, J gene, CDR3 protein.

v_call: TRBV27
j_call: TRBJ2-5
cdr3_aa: ASSLASGSGTQY

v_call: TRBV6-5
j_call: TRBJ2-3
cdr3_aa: ASSYIQGASDTQY

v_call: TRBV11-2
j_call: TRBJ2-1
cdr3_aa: ASSLVHALAGTYEQF

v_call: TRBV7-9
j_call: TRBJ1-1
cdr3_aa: ASSFMGGNTEAF

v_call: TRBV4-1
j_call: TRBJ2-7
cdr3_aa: ASSQDWGQEQY

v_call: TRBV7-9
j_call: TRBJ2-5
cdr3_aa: ASSFRTGGQETQY

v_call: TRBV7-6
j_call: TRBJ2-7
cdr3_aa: ASSLDVGKYEQY

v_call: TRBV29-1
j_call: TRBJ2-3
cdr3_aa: SVAGAHSTDTQY

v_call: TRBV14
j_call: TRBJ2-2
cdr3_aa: ASSQTPDDTGELF

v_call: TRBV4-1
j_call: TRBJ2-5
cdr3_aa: ASSQDSGLAGGQETQY

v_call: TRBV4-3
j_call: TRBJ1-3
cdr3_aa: ASSQDSGTGAGNTIY

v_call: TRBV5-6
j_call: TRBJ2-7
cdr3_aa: ASSLEGGPYEQY

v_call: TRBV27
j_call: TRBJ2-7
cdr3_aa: ASSRGVLSYEQY

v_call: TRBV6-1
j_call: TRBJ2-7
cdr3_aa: ASSEYGSYEQY

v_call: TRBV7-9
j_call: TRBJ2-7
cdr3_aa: ASSLVRGDEQY

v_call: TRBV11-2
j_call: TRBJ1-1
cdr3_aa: ASSRFAGRDEAF

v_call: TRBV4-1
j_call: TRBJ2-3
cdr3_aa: ASSQTGTSGRVTQY

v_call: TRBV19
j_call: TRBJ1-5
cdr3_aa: ASSIRWDQPQH

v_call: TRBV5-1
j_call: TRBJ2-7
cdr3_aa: ASSLGDYEQY

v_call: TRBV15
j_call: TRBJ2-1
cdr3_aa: ATSSTRYNEQF

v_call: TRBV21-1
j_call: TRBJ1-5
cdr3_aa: ASSIPRAGDGDQPQH

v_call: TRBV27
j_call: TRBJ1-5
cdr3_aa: ASSSAGTGGEGSQPQH

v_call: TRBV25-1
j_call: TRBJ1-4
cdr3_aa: ASSDPMTGLEKLF

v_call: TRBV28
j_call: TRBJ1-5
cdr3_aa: ASSRDREVGQPQH

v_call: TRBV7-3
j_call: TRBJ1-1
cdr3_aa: ASSLKHRATNTEAF

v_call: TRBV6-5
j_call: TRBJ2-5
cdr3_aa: ASSYNAQTQY

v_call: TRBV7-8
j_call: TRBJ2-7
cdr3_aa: ASSWLFRGESSYEQY

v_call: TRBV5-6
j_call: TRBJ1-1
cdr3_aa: ASSFLTNTEAF